This TCR beta chain was identified during a study of identical twins. The study, taken as a whole, reports: Zero-insertion results could be subject to partial confounding by invariant MAIT and iNKT cells.

Trimming shortened V by 0 bases and J by 0 bases, and 8 bases separated the two germline ends. Germline CDR1 and CDR2: DFQATT and SNEGSKA (reference sequence). The CDR3 length is 14 residues. TCRdb reprocessed the 5' RACE reads via MiXCR and lists one record per CDR3 protein. This table holds around 530,000 distinct CDR3 sequences, roughly 15% found once. Comments on this clonotype: Its antigen is not known.

This sample also appeared in a second study, on yellow fever vaccine responses in identical twins.

The TCR was taken from a young woman in good health. The genes are TRBV20-1 and TRBJ1-1; D unclear. Sequencing was performed on CD4+ T cells sorted from blood. This chain's CDR3 is CSARDMSMNTEAFF. The CDR3 nucleotides read TGCAGTGCTAGAGATATGTCTATGAACACTGAAGCTTTCTTT.